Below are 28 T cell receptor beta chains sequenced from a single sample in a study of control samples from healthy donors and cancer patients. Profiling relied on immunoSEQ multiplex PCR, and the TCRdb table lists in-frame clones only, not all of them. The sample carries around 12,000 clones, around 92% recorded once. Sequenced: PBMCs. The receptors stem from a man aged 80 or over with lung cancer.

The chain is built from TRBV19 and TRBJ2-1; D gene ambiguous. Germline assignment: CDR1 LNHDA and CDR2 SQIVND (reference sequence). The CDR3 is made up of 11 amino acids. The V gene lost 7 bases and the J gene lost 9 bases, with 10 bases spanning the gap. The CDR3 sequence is CASTSSTEQFF. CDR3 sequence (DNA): TGTGCCAGTACGTCGTCGACTGAGCAGTTCTTC. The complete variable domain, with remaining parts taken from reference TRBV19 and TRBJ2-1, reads DGGITQSPKYLFRKEGQNVTLSCEQNLNHDAMYWYRQDPGQGLRLIYYSQIVNDFQKGDIAEGYSVSREKKESFPLTVTSAQKNPTAFYLCASTSSTEQFFGPGTRLTVL.

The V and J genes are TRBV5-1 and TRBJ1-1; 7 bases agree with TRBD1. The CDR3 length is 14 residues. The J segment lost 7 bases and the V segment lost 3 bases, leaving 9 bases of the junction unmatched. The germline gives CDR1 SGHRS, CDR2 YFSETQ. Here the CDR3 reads CASSSRDSRLEAFF. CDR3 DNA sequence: TGCGCCAGCAGCTCCCGGGACAGCCGCCTTGAAGCTTTCTTT.

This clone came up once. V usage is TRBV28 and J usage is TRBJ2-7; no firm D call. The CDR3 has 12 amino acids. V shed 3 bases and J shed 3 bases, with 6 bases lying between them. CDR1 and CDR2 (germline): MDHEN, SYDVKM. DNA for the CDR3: TGTGCCAGCAGTTTTGGAGACTACGAGCAGTACGTC. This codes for CASSFGDYEQYV.

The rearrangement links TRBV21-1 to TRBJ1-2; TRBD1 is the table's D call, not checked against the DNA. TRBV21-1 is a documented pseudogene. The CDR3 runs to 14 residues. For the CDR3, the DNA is TGTGCCAGCAGCAAAGGAGAGGGGGCAGGGGGCTACACCTTC. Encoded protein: CASSKGEGAGGYTF.

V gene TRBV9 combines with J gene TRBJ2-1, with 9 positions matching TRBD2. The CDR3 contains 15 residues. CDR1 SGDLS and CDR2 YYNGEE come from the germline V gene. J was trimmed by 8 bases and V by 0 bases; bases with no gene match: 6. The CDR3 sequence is CASSVGVAGVYEQFF. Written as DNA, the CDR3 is TGTGCCAGCAGCGTAGGAGTAGCGGGGGTTTATGAGCAGTTCTTC.

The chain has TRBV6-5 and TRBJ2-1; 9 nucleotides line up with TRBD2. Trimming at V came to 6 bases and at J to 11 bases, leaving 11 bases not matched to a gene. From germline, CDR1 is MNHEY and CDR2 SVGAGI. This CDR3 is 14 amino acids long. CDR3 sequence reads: CASSLGGSGGKQFF. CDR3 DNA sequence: TGTGCCAGCAGCCTTGGGGGTAGCGGGGGAAAGCAGTTCTTC.

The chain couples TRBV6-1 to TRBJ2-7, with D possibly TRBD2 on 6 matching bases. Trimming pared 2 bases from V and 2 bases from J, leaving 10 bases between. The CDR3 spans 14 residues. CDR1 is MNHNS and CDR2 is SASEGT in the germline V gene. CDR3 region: CASSEIGGTYEQYV. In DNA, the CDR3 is TGTGCCAGCAGTGAAATCGGCGGGACCTACGAGCAGTACGTC.

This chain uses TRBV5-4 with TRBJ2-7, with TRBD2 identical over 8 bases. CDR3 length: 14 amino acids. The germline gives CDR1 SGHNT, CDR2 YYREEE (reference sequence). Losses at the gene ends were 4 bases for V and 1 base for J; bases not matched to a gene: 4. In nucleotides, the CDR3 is TGTGCCAGCAGCCCGACTAGCGATTCCTACGAGCAGTACTTC. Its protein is CASSPTSDSYEQYF.

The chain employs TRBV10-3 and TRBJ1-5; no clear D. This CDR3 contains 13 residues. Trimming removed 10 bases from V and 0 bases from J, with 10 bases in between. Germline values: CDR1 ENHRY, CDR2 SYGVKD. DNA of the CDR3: TGTGCCAACCGGGAAAATAGCAATCAGCCCCAGCATTTT. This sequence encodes CANRENSNQPQHF.

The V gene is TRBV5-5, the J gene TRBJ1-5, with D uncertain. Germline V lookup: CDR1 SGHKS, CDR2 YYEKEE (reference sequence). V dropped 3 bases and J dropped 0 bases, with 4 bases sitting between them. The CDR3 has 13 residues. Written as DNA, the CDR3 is TGTGCCAGCAGCTACTTTAGCAATCAGCCCCAGCATTTT. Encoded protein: CASSYFSNQPQHF.

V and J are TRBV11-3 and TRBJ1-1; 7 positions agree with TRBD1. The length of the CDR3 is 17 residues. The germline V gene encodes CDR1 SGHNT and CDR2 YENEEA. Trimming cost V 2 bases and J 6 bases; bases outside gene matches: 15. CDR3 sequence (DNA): TGTGCCAGCAGCTTATTTCGACAGGGTCTTGGCATGGCTGAAGCTTTCTTT. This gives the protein CASSLFRQGLGMAEAFF.

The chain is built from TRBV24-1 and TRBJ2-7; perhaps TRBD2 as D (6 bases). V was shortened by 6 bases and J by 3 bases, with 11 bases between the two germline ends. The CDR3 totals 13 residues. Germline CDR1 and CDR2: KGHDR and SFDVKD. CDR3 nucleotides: TGTGCCACCAGTCGGGGGAGAGGCTACGAGCAGTACTTC. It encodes CATSRGRGYEQYF.

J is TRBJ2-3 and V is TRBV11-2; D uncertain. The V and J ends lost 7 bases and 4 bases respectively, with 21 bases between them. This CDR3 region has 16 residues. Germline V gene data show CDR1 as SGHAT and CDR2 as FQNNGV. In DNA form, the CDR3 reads TGTGCCAGCATCCAAGGGCGAGCCCCCGGTGCAGATACGCAGTATTTT. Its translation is CASIQGRAPGADTQYF.

In nucleotides, the CDR3 is TGTGCCAGCTCACTGGCAACCGGGACAGGGACATATGGCTACACCTTC. Translating it yields CASSLATGTGTYGYTF. The chain employs TRBV18 and TRBJ1-2; 9 positions match TRBD1. The CDR3 loop spans 16 amino acids. The V gene end was trimmed by 4 bases and the J gene end by 5 bases; junction bases not matched to a gene: 11. The V gene's germline CDR1 is KGHSH and CDR2 LQKENI.

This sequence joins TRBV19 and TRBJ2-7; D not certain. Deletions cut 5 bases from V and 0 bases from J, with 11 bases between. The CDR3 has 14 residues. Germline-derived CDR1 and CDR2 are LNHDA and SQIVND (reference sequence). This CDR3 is CASSFGWSSYEQYF. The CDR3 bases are TGTGCCAGTAGTTTTGGTTGGAGCTCCTACGAGCAGTACTTC.

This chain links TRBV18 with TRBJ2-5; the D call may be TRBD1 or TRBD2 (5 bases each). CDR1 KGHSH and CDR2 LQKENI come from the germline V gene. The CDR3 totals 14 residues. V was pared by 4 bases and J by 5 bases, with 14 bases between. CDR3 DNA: TGTGCCAGCTCACTCCGGGACCTTGGCGAGACCCAGTACTTC. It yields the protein CASSLRDLGETQYF.

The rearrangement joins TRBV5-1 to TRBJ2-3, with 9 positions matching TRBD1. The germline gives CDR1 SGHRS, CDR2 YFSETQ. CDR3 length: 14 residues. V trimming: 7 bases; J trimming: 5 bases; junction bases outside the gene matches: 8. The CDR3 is CASVSTGGKDTQYF. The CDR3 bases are TGCGCCAGCGTATCGACAGGGGGTAAAGATACGCAGTATTTT.

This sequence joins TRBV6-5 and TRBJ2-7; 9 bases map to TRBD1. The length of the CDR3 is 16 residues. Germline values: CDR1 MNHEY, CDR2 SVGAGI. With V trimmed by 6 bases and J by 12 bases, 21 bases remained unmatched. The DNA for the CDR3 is TGTGCCAGCAGGTACCAAATCGGGACAGGGCCTCTCGAGGCGTACTTC. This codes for CASRYQIGTGPLEAYF.

The CDR3 DNA follows: TGTGCCAGCACCGAGGCAGGGGCCCAAACTAACTATGGCTACACCTTC. Residues: CASTEAGAQTNYGYTF. V and J are TRBV28 and TRBJ1-2; TRBD1 is a possible D gene (6 bases). V lost 7 bases to trimming and J lost 0 bases, with 18 bases between them. The CDR3 totals 16 residues. Looked up from germline, CDR1 is MDHEN and CDR2 is SYDVKM.

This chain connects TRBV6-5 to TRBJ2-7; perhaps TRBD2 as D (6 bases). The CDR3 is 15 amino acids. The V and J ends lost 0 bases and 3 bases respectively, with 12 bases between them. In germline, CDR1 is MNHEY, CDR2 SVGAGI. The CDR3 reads CASSYSSEGGYEQYF. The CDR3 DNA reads TGTGCCAGCAGTTACTCTTCCGAGGGAGGCTACGAGCAGTACTTC.

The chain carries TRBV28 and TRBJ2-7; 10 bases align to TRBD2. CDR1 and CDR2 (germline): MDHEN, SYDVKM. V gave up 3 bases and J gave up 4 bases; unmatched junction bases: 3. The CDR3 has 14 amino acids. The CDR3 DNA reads TGTGCCAGCAGTTTTCAGCGGGGGGGGTACGAGCAGTACGTC. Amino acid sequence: CASSFQRGGYEQYV.

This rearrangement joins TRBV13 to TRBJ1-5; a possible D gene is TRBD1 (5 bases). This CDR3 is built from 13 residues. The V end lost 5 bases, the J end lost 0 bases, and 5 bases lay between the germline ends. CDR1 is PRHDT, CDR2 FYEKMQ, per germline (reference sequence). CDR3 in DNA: TGTGCCAGCAGCCAGGGTAGCAATCAGCCCCAGCATTTT. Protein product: CASSQGSNQPQHF.

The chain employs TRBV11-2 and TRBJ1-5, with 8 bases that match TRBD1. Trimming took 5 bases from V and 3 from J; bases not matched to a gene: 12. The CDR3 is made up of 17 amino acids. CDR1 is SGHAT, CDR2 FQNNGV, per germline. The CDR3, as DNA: TGTGCCAGCAGCATACTCCGGGACAGGCGCGACAATCAGCCCCAGCATTTT. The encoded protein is CASSILRDRRDNQPQHF.

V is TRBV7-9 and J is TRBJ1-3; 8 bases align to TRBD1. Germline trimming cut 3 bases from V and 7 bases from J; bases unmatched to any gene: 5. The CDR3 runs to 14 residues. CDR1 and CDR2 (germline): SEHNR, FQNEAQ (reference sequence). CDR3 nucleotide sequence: TGTGCCAGCAGCTTCCAGGGGGCGAGGAACACCATATATTTT. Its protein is CASSFQGARNTIYF.

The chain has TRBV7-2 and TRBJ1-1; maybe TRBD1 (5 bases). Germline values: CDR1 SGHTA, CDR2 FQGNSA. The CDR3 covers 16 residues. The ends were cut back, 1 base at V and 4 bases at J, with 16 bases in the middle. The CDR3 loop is CASSLVGGGGGTEAFF. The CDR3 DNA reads TGTGCCAGCAGCTTAGTAGGCGGTGGTGGGGGCACTGAAGCTTTCTTT.

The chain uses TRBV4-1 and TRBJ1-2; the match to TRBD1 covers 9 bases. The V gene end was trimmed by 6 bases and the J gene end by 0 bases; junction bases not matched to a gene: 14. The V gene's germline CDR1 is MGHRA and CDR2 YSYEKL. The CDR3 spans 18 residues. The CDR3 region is CASSQSGTGRLSNYGYTF. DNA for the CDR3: TGCGCCAGCAGTCAAAGCGGGACAGGGCGCCTGTCTAACTATGGCTACACCTTC.

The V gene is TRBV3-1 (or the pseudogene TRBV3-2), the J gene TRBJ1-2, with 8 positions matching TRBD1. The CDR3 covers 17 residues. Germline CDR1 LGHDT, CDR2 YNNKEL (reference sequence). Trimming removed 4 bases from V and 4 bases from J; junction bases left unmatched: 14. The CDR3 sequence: CASSPETGAPLSYGYTF. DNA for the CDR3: TGTGCCAGCAGCCCTGAGACAGGGGCGCCACTATCCTATGGCTACACCTTC.

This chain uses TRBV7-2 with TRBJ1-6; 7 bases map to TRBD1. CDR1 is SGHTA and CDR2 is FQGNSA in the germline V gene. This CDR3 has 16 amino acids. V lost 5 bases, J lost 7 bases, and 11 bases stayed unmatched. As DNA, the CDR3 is TGTGCCAGCAGCCCCAGGGGTGAGGGGGCAAATTCACCCCTCCACTTT. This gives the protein CASSPRGEGANSPLHF.